These 23 T cell receptor beta chains came from one sample sequenced in a study of shared clonotypes between healthy human individuals. Using immunoSEQ multiplex PCR, the repertoire was profiled, and TCRdb retains in-frame clones only, with some absent. The sample records about 980,000 clones, approximately 80% being singletons. The sample was memory CD4+ T cells sorted from blood. Regarding subset: CD45RA-negative fraction. The receptors shown here come from a man younger than 35 in good health.

This chain links TRBV6-1 with TRBJ1-4; D perhaps matches TRBD1 (6 bases). V dropped 8 bases and J dropped 7 bases, with 14 bases sitting between them. Germline CDR1 reads MNHNS; CDR2 reads SASEGT. The CDR3 is 13 residues long. The CDR3 region has the DNA TGTGCCAGCGGCACAGGGAACGGTGAAAAACTGTTTTTT. Translation gives CASGTGNGEKLFF.

The chain has TRBV7-2 and TRBJ2-1; D remains ambiguous. Germline CDR1 SGHTA, CDR2 FQGNSA. V was pared by 5 bases and J by 2 bases, with 13 bases between. This CDR3 has 15 amino acids. In DNA form, the CDR3 reads TGTGCCAGCAGCCTCCTGACGGGCACCTACAATGAGCAGTTCTTC. It yields the protein CASSLLTGTYNEQFF.

The rearrangement uses TRBV12-5 and TRBJ2-7, with a tentative D call TRBD1 (6 bases). The V gene's germline CDR1 is LGHNT and CDR2 FRNRAP. V shed 6 bases and J shed 0 bases, with 15 bases lying between them. This CDR3 comprises 15 residues. The DNA for the CDR3 is TGTGCTAGTGGACAAGGGGTAGGGGGCTCCTACGAGCAGTACTTC. Translation gives CASGQGVGGSYEQYF.

The chain recombines TRBV7-2 with TRBJ2-1; 13 bases line up with TRBD2. The CDR3 length is 14 residues. The germline CDR1 and CDR2 sequences are SGHTA and FQGNSA. The V gene end was trimmed by 5 bases and the J gene end by 9 bases; junction bases not matched to a gene: 4. Here the CDR3 DNA reads TGTGCCAGCAGCACAGGACTAGCGGGAGCTGAGCAGTTCTTC. It encodes CASSTGLAGAEQFF.

The chain's CDR3 is CASFRVGQGYGYTF. CDR3 in DNA: TGTGCCAGCTTTAGGGTCGGACAGGGCTATGGCTACACCTTC. V gene TRBV2 combines with J gene TRBJ1-2; 8 bases match TRBD1. V dropped 8 bases and J dropped 4; count of bases not matched to a gene: 9. The CDR3 covers 14 residues. CDR1 is SNHLY, CDR2 FYNNEI, per germline.

The chain couples TRBV6-5 to TRBJ2-2; D is unresolved. The CDR3 extends over 13 amino acids. Germline V gene lookup returns CDR1 MNHEY and CDR2 SVGAGI. The ends were cut back, 4 bases at V and 6 bases at J, with 9 bases in the middle. The CDR3, as DNA: TGTGCCAGCAGTTCTCTTGGAGCCGGGGAGCTGTTTTTT. Residues: CASSSLGAGELFF.

The V call is TRBV21-1, the J call TRBJ1-1; TRBD1, the D gene given by the table, was not confirmed from the DNA. TRBV21-1 is a documented pseudogene. This CDR3 contains 16 residues. The CDR3 coding sequence is TGTGCCAGCAGCAAACCCCCGGAAGGGGCGTACACTGAAGCTTTCTTT. Translation: CASSKPPEGAYTEAFF.

This clone was counted only a few times. This sequence joins TRBV10-3 and TRBJ1-5; D call uncertain. The germline V gene has CDR1 ENHRY and CDR2 SYGVKD. This CDR3 is built from 15 residues. Trimming removed 5 bases at V and 0 bases at J, with 11 bases between. Here the CDR3 reads CAISTKWDSNQPQHF. In DNA form, the CDR3 reads TGTGCCATCAGTACCAAGTGGGATAGCAATCAGCCCCAGCATTTT.

A few counts support this clone. This chain joins TRBV5-1 and TRBJ1-1, with D possibly TRBD1 on 5 matching bases. From germline, CDR1 is SGHRS and CDR2 YFSETQ. CDR3 size: 13 residues. Trimming shortened V by 5 bases and J by 4 bases, and 12 bases separated the two germline ends. CDR3 DNA sequence: TGCGCCAGCAGAGAGGGGAGCGGCACTGAAGCTTTCTTT. It yields the protein CASREGSGTEAFF.

This clone was observed a single time. V usage is TRBV18 and J usage is TRBJ2-1, with D perhaps matching TRBD1 (5 bases). The germline V gene encodes CDR1 KGHSH and CDR2 LQKENI. The CDR3 loop spans 15 amino acids. Trimming stripped 2 bases from V and 7 bases from J, with 15 bases between. The CDR3 coding sequence is TGTGCCAGCTCACCAGACCTTGCCAAGGGGAATGAGCAGTTCTTC. The encoded protein is CASSPDLAKGNEQFF.

The V call is TRBV5-4, the J call TRBJ2-3, with no clear D. CDR3 length: 14 residues. Germline V CDR1 and CDR2: SGHNT, YYREEE (reference sequence). The V end lost 0 bases, the J end lost 0 bases, and 5 bases lay between the germline ends. In DNA form, the CDR3 reads TGTGCCAGCAGCTTGGATCTCAGCACAGATACGCAGTATTTT. Protein product: CASSLDLSTDTQYF.

The chain employs TRBV5-1 and TRBJ2-7, with 16 positions matching TRBD2. This CDR3 is 20 amino acids long. V was clipped by 5 bases and J by 3 bases; unmatched bases: 17. Germline V lookup: CDR1 SGHRS, CDR2 YFSETQ. CDR3 sequence (DNA): TGCGCCAGCAGGGGGCACACAGGGACTAGCGGGAGGGCCGGTATCTACGAGCAGTACTTC. This encodes CASRGHTGTSGRAGIYEQYF.

The V call is TRBV5-4, the J call TRBJ2-1; 7 bases match TRBD2. This CDR3 region has 15 residues. The germline V gene has CDR1 SGHNT and CDR2 YYREEE (reference sequence). The J segment lost 0 bases and the V segment lost 5 bases, leaving 5 bases of the junction unmatched. The CDR3 bases are TGTGCCAGCAGTCTAGCGGCAAGCTCCTACAATGAGCAGTTCTTC. Amino acid sequence: CASSLAASSYNEQFF.

A note on this clone: A much larger clone lies one base from this, so it may be a read error. Different DNA sequences within this sample yield the same CDR3. The gene calls are TRBV10-3 and TRBJ2-5; D is uncertain. This CDR3 comprises 13 residues. Trimming left V 3 bases short and J 1 base short, with 6 bases between. Germline V lookup: CDR1 ENHRY, CDR2 SYGVKD. The CDR3 nucleotides read TGTGCCATCAGTGACGGTCTCCAAGAGACCCAGTACTTC. Translation: CAISDGLQETQYF.

V and J are TRBV29-1 and TRBJ2-3; perhaps TRBD1 as D (5 bases). In germline, CDR1 is SQVTM, CDR2 ANQGSEA. Deletions cut 3 bases from V and 7 bases from J, with 8 bases between. The CDR3 has 11 amino acids. CDR3 region: CSVDRQHTQYF. The CDR3 region has the DNA TGCAGCGTTGACCGACAGCATACGCAGTATTTT.

This clone showed up just a few times. The V gene is TRBV16, the J gene TRBJ2-7, with unresolved D. Germline CDR1 and CDR2: KGHSY and FQNENV. The V end lost 5 bases, the J end lost 6 bases, and 14 bases lay between the germline ends. The CDR3 has 13 amino acids. The CDR3 nucleotides are TGTGCCAGCAGCTCTACCCGGGTGTCCGAGCAGTACTTC. Its translation is CASSSTRVSEQYF.

The chain carries TRBV18 and TRBJ2-2; D not resolved. Germline CDR1 is KGHSH and CDR2 is LQKENI. Trimming cost V 0 bases and J 1 base, with 12 bases left between them. CDR3 length equals 17 residues. The CDR3 coding sequence is TGTGCCAGCTCACCACCTGTGAGCGTAGGGAACACCGGGGAGCTGTTTTTT. As protein: CASSPPVSVGNTGELFF.

In its sample, this clone was seen once. The rearrangement joins TRBV18 to TRBJ2-1; a weak D match, TRBD1 (6 bases). V dropped 5 bases and J dropped 8 bases, with 10 bases sitting between them. The CDR3 contains 12 residues. Germline-derived CDR1 and CDR2 are KGHSH and LQKENI. The chain's CDR3 is CASSWGQDEQFF. CDR3 DNA: TGTGCCAGCTCATGGGGGCAGGATGAGCAGTTCTTC.

Points on this clone: At the DNA level, this CDR3 is encoded by other sequences in the same sample as well. The V call is TRBV18, the J call TRBJ2-7; TRBD2 is a possible D gene (5 bases). The CDR3 spans 12 residues. The V and J ends lost 6 bases and 0 bases respectively, with 6 bases between them. Germline V CDR1 and CDR2: KGHSH, LQKENI. CDR3 amino acids: CASSGSSYEQYF. The CDR3 coding sequence is TGTGCCAGCTCGGGGAGCTCCTACGAGCAGTACTTC.

This clone occurred once. The CDR3 is CARSPNIQYF. CDR3 nucleotides: TGTGCCAGAAGCCCGAATATTCAGTACTTC. The rearrangement joins TRBV5-3 to TRBJ2-4; D not certain. TRBV5-3 is classed as an ORF, of uncertain function. CDR3 length: 10 residues. Trimming pared 4 bases from V and 10 bases from J, leaving 6 bases between.

The CDR3 DNA sequence: TGTGCCAGCAGTGAAGCGCGGGGGGCCCAAGATACGCAGTATTTT. Translating gives CASSEARGAQDTQYF. The chain employs TRBV6-1 and TRBJ2-3; TRBD2 aligns across 8 bases. The junction had 4 bases not matched to a gene; V was cut back by 0 bases and J by 5 bases. The CDR3 consists of 15 residues. Germline lookup yields CDR1 MNHNS and CDR2 SASEGT.

This clone appeared a few times. The V gene is TRBV5-1, the J gene TRBJ2-5, with a tentative D call TRBD2 (6 bases). The ends were cut back, 3 bases at V and 5 bases at J, with 20 bases in the middle. The CDR3 is 16 amino acids. Germline CDR1 reads SGHRS; CDR2 reads YFSETQ. CDR3 nucleotides: TGCGCCAGCAGCTCCATGTCGGGCTTAGGGAGGGAGACCCAGTACTTC. Its translation is CASSSMSGLGRETQYF.

This chain links TRBV6-4 with TRBJ2-3; no reliable D call. Germline V lookup: CDR1 MRHNA, CDR2 SNTAGT. The CDR3 is 14 amino acids. V shed 7 bases and J shed 1 base, with 12 bases lying between them. CDR3 loop: CASKLSSGTDTQYF. The CDR3 DNA is TGTGCCAGCAAGCTGAGTTCTGGCACAGATACGCAGTATTTT.